The T cell receptor (beta chain) described here comes from a study of cytomegalovirus exposure and HLA in healthy donors. Overall study findings and caveats: In a later analysis, TCR association rates varied by HLA locus: DRB1 most, HLA-C fewest. Being productive about 87% or about 30% of the time was typical of most TCR beta V segments in an earlier analysis. The study designated 164 TCR beta chains cytomegalovirus-associated.

The V gene lost 5 bases and the J gene lost 2 bases, with 16 bases spanning the gap. This CDR3 is 15 amino acids long. CDR1 and CDR2 from the germline V gene are SGHVS and FNYEAQ. Concerning this clone: What it recognizes is unknown.

PCR employed 60 Vbeta and 13 Jbeta primers. The table came from immunoSEQ multiplex PCR; TCRdb's copy has only in-frame clones and leaves some out. Found here are under 150,000 clones, more than 75% of them singletons; the top ten hold about 5%. This sequence was found in a male donor in good health and CMV-seronegative. V gene TRBV7-6 combines with J gene TRBJ2-7; possibly TRBD2 for D (6 bases). Material: PBMCs. For the CDR3, the DNA is TGTGCCAGCAGCCTAGGGTCATCGGGGGCCTACGAGCAGTACTTC. Amino acid sequence: CASSLGSSGAYEQYF.